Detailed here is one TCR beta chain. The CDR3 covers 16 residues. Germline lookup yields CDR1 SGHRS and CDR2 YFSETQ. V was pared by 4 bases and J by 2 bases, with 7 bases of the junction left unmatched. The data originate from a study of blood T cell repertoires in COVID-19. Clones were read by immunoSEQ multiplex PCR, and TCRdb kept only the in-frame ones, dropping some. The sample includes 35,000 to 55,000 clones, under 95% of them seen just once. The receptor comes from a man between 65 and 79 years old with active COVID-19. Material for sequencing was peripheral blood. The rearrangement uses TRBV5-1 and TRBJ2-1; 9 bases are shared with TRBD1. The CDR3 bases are TGCGCCAGCAGCCCCGGGACAGGGTTCACCTACAATGAGCAGTTCTTC. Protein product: CASSPGTGFTYNEQFF.